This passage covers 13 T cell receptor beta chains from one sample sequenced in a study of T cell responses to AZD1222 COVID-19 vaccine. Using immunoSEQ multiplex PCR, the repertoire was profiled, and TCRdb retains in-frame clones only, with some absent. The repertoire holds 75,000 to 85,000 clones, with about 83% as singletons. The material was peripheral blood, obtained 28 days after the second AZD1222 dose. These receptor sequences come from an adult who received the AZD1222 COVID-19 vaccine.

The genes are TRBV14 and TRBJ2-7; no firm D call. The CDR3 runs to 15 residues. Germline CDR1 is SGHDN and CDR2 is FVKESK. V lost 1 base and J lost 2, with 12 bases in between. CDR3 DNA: TGTGCCAGCAGCCAAGTGTATAAGCCTACCTACGAGCAGTACTTC. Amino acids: CASSQVYKPTYEQYF.

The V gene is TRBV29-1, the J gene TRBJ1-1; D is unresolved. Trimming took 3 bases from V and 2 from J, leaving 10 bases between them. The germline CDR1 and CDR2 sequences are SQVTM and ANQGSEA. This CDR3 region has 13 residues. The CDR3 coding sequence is TGCAGCGTTGATGAACAGTTCAACACTGAAGCTTTCTTT. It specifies CSVDEQFNTEAFF.

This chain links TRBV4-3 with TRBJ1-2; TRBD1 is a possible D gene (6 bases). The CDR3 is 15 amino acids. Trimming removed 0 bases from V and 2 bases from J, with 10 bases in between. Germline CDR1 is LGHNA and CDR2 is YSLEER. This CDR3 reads CASSQDGQGNYGYTF. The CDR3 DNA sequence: TGCGCCAGCAGCCAAGATGGCCAGGGGAACTATGGCTACACCTTC.

CDR3 bases: TGTGCCAGCAGCCCCCTTAGGAGCTCTGGGGCCAACGTCCTGACTTTC. Translating it yields CASSPLRSSGANVLTF. V usage is TRBV14 and J usage is TRBJ2-6; unclear D gene. V shed 4 bases and J shed 0 bases, with 10 bases lying between them. CDR3 size: 16 residues. CDR1 and CDR2 (germline): SGHDN, FVKESK.

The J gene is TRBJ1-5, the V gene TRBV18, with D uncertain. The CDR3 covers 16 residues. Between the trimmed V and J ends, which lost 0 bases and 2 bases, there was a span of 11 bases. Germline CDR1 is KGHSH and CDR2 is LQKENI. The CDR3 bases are TGTGCCAGCTCACCACCAAGCGCGGACCGCAATCAGCCCCAGCATTTT. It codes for CASSPPSADRNQPQHF.

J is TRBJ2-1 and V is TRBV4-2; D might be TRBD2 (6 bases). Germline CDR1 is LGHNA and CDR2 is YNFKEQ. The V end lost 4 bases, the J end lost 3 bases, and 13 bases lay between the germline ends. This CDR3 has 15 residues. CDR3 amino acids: CASSPPGVGYNEQFF. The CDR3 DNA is TGTGCCAGCAGCCCCCCGGGGGTAGGCTACAATGAGCAGTTCTTC.

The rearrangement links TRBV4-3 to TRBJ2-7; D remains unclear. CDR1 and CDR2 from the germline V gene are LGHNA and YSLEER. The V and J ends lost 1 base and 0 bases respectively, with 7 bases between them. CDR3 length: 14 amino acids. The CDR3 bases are TGCGCCAGCAGCCAAGGTACGTCCTCCTACGAGCAGTACTTC. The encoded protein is CASSQGTSSYEQYF.

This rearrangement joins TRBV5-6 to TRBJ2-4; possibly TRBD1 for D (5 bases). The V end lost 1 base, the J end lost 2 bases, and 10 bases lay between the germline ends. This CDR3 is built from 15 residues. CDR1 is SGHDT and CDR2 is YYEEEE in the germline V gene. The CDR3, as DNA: TGTGCCAGCAGCTTGTGGGGCCGTTCCAAAAACATTCAGTACTTC. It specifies CASSLWGRSKNIQYF.

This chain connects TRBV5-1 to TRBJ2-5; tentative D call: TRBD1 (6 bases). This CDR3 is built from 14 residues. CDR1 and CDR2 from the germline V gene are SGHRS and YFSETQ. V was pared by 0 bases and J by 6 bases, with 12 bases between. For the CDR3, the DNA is TGCGCCAGCAGCTTGGTAATAGGGGGACAGACCCAGTACTTC. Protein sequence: CASSLVIGGQTQYF.

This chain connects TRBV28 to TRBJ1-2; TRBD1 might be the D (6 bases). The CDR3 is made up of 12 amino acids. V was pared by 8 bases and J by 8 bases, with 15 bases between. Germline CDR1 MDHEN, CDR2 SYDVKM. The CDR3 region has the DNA TGTGCCAGCGGGGGGGACATGGTAGGCTACACCTTC. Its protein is CASGGDMVGYTF.

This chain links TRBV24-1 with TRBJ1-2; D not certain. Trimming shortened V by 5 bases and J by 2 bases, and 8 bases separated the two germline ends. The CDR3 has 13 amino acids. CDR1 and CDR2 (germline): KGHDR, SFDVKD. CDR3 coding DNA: TGTGCCACCAGTGGCGGGTCAAACTATGGCTACACCTTC. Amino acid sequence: CATSGGSNYGYTF.

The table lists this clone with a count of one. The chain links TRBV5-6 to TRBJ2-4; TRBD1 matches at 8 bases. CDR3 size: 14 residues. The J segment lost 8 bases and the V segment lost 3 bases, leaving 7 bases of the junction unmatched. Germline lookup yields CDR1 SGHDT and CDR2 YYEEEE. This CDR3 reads CASSYYYRGYIQYF. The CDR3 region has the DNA TGTGCCAGCAGCTATTACTACAGGGGGTACATTCAGTACTTC.

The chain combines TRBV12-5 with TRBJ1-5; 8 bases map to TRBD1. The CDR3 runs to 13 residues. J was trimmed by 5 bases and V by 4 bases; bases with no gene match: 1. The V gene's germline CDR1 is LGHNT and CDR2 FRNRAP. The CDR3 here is CASGSGGDQPQHF. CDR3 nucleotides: TGTGCTAGTGGTTCAGGGGGCGATCAGCCCCAGCATTTT.